Following are 14 T cell receptor beta chains from one sample sequenced in a study of blood T cells in healthy people across ages. For the second PCR, which ran for 7 to 11 cycles, a sample-barcoded 5' primer and a J-beta primer mix were used. TCRdb independently ran MiXCR on the 5' RACE reads; one entry per CDR3 protein. This table has some 1.4 million distinct CDR3 sequences, approximately 42% appearing once. Sequencing used blood. These receptors came from a woman between 18 and 30 years old in good health.

The chain combines TRBV7-8 with TRBJ2-7; 10 bases map to TRBD2. The end of the DNA aligns better with TRBJ2-5, so the J call may be wrong. Looked up from germline, CDR1 is SGHVS and CDR2 is FQNEAQ. CDR3 size: 15 residues. CDR3 sequence (DNA): TGTGCCAGCAGCCCTTCAGCGGGAGGGGGTGAGACCCAGTACTTC. As protein: CASSPSAGGGETQYF.

This clonotype came up a few times. V and J are TRBV15 and TRBJ2-7; 7 positions match TRBD1. This CDR3 spans 15 amino acids. V trimming: 0 bases; J trimming: 3 bases; junction bases outside the gene matches: 5. Germline CDR1 reads LNHNV; CDR2 reads YYDKDF (reference sequence). CDR3 nucleotide sequence: TGTGCCACCAGCAGAGATATGGGACAGAGCTACGAGCAGTACTTC. Amino acids: CATSRDMGQSYEQYF.

CDR3 in amino acids: CASSFPPYEQYF. CDR3 sequence (DNA): TGTGCCAGCAGCTTCCCCCCTTACGAGCAGTACTTC. This chain links TRBV7-2 with TRBJ2-7; no clear D. CDR3 length: 12 amino acids. Trimming took off 3 bases at V and 4 bases at J, with 7 bases between the two ends. The germline V gene has CDR1 SGHTA and CDR2 FQGNSA.

The rearrangement joins TRBV7-2 to TRBJ2-5; D possibly matches TRBD1 or TRBD2 (5 bases each). Germline CDR1 SGHTA, CDR2 FQGNSA. This CDR3 is 16 amino acids long. Trimming left V 5 bases short and J 4 bases short, with 20 bases between. CDR3 in amino acids: CASSQVSQGGRETQYF. DNA of the CDR3: TGTGCCAGCAGCCAAGTTTCTCAGGGCGGGCGAGAGACCCAGTACTTC.

A word on this clonotype: Mismatch with germline at one junction end may stem from a read error. The rearrangement links TRBV4-1 to TRBJ2-3; D possibly uses TRBD1 or TRBD2 (5 bases each). This CDR3 contains 17 residues. CDR1 is MGHRA and CDR2 is YSYEKL in the germline V gene. CDR3 bases: TGCGCCAGCAGCCAAGACCCGAGGGGCCCTAGCACGGATACGCAGTATTTT. This sequence encodes CASSQDPRGPSTDTQYF.

This clonotype turned up a few times. The V gene is TRBV15, the J gene TRBJ2-7; 7 bases match TRBD2. V trimming: 5 bases; J trimming: 0 bases; junction bases outside the gene matches: 7. This CDR3 is 15 amino acids long. Germline-derived CDR1 and CDR2 are LNHNV and YYDKDF (reference sequence). The chain's CDR3 is CATSVQRGASYEQYF. DNA of the CDR3: TGTGCCACCAGCGTCCAGCGGGGTGCCTCCTACGAGCAGTACTTC.

This clonotype was recorded once. A much larger clone differs from this one at a single base, so this may be a read error. This chain links TRBV6-5 with TRBJ2-3, with a tentative D call TRBD1 (5 bases). TRBJ1-5 explains the end of the DNA better; the J call may be wrong. The length of the CDR3 is 15 residues. In germline, CDR1 is MNHEY, CDR2 SVGAGI. The CDR3 region has the DNA TGTGCCAGCAGTCCCCTGACTAGCGGGGGAGATACGCAGCATTTT. Its protein is CASSPLTSGGDTQHF.

The chain combines TRBV6-6 with TRBJ2-7, with D perhaps matching TRBD1 (6 bases). Trimming took 6 bases from V and 0 from J, leaving 12 bases between them. The CDR3 sequence is 14 residues long. CDR1 is MNHNY, CDR2 SVGAGI, per germline (reference sequence). The CDR3 DNA follows: TGTGCCAGCAGGGGGGCGATTAGCTCCTACGAGCAGTACTTC. It specifies CASRGAISSYEQYF.

This clonotype has only a few counts. The rearrangement joins TRBV4-1 to TRBJ2-4; D gene uncertain. Germline CDR1 MGHRA, CDR2 YSYEKL. The CDR3 sequence is 16 residues long. V lost 2 bases and J 4 bases, leaving 15 bases between the germline ends. The CDR3 nucleotides are TGCGCCAGCAGCCAACCTCTGGACGGGCCAAAAAACATTCAGTACTTC. Translation: CASSQPLDGPKNIQYF.

The J gene is TRBJ2-3, the V gene TRBV12-3 or TRBV12-4; unclear D gene. This CDR3 has 15 residues. The V and J ends lost 6 bases and 2 bases respectively, with 15 bases between them. CDR3 amino acids: CASSTTPTYTDTQYF. In DNA, the CDR3 is TGTGCCAGCAGCACGACCCCAACGTACACAGATACGCAGTATTTT.

The chain combines TRBV7-9 with TRBJ1-2, with a weak D call TRBD1 (6 bases). The CDR3 length is 14 residues. Germline lookup yields CDR1 SEHNR and CDR2 FQNEAQ (reference sequence). V was cut by 5 bases and J by 4 bases, with 14 bases left in between. The CDR3 region is CASSRPGVVYGYTF. The DNA for the CDR3 is TGTGCCAGCAGCAGGCCAGGGGTGGTCTATGGCTACACCTTC.

This clonotype was seen more than once but under ten times. The chain combines TRBV10-3 with TRBJ2-5; D may be TRBD2 (6 bases). Between the trimmed V and J ends, which lost 6 bases and 5 bases, there was a span of 13 bases. Germline-derived CDR1 and CDR2 are ENHRY and SYGVKD. This CDR3 spans 13 amino acids. The CDR3 nucleotides read TGTGCCATCAGCCCCCGGGACTTTGAGACCCAGTACTTC. The encoded protein is CAISPRDFETQYF.

This clonotype has a handful of counts. The gene calls are TRBV2 and TRBJ1-2; D is uncertain. Germline V CDR1 and CDR2: SNHLY, FYNNEI. With 5 bases removed from V and 11 bases from J, the gap between germline ends came to 9 bases. This CDR3 is built from 10 residues. Written as DNA, the CDR3 is TGTGCCAGCAGTCTATCCCGGTACACCTTC. Its translation: CASSLSRYTF.

The genes are TRBV7-3 and TRBJ2-7, with 7 bases that match TRBD1. The DNA matches TRBJ2-5 better at its end, which makes the J call doubtful. CDR3 length equals 14 residues. CDR1 SGHTA and CDR2 FQGTGA come from the germline V gene. The CDR3 DNA sequence: TGTGCCAGCAGATATGACAGGGATGCGGAGACCCAGTACTTC. This translates into CASRYDRDAETQYF.